This T cell receptor (beta chain) was profiled in a study of blood T cells in healthy people across ages. Alongside a J-beta primer mix, a sample-barcoded 5' primer served in a second PCR lasting roughly 7 to 11 cycles. One entry per CDR3 protein results from TCRdb running MiXCR on the 5' RACE reads. The profile shows approximately 1.5 million distinct CDR3 sequences, less than 45% of them singletons. Trimming removed 2 bases at V and 8 bases at J, with 10 bases between. This CDR3 has 13 amino acids. The germline gives CDR1 SEHNR, CDR2 FQNEAQ (reference sequence). This clonotype came up many times. This TCR derives from a woman aged 18-30 years in good health. Sample: blood. The J gene is TRBJ2-1, the V gene TRBV7-9, with D unclear. The chain's CDR3 is CASSLPSGDEQFF. DNA for the CDR3: TGTGCCAGCAGCTTACCGTCTGGCGATGAGCAGTTCTTC. The variable domain in full, with the rest retrieved from reference TRBV7-9 and TRBJ2-1, is DTGVSQNPRHKITKRGQNVTFRCDPISEHNRLYWYRQTLGQGPEFLTYFQNEAQLEKSRLLSDRFSAERPKGSFSTLEIQRTEQGDSAMYLCASSLPSGDEQFFGPGTRLTVL.